The 20 T cell receptor beta chains below all came from one sample that was sequenced in a study of CD8+CD57+ T cells in acquired aplastic anemia. Genomic DNA, serving as template, underwent TCR beta VDJ and CDR3 profiling. Each CDR3 protein is one row after TCRdb ran MiXCR on the reads. The sample has hundreds of thousands of distinct CDR3 sequences; about 70% are singletons. Specimen: sorted CD4+, CD8+, or CD8+CD57+ T cells (not recorded which) from PBMCs. Every receptor here comes from a human donor in good health, serving as a control.

This rearrangement joins TRBV7-9 to TRBJ1-2; possible D gene TRBD1, 6 bases. The V end lost 5 bases, the J end lost 3 bases, and 16 bases lay between the germline ends. CDR3 size: 15 residues. Germline CDR1 reads SEHNR; CDR2 reads FQNEAQ (reference sequence). In DNA, the CDR3 is TGTGCCAGCAGCGTGGGGGCAAACTCCTACTATGGCTACACCTTC. This encodes CASSVGANSYYGYTF.

This clonotype was seen ten or more times. The J gene is TRBJ1-2, the V gene TRBV30, with D perhaps TRBD1 (5 bases). The CDR3 spans 13 residues. V lost 1 base and J lost 7, with 13 bases in between. Per germline, CDR1 GTSNPN and CDR2 SVGIG (reference sequence). Written as DNA, the CDR3 is TGTGCCTGGAGTGGCGGGGCGGTCGGTGGCTACACCTTC. It codes for CAWSGGAVGGYTF.

There are many counts of this clonotype. The chain employs TRBV7-2 and TRBJ2-3, with D unclear. The germline V and J ends were trimmed by 1 base and 2 bases, with 10 bases remaining between them. CDR1 SGHTA and CDR2 FQGNSA come from the germline V gene. This CDR3 has 15 amino acids. CDR3: CASSLVAKNTDTQYF. Written as DNA, the CDR3 is TGTGCCAGCAGCTTAGTTGCCAAGAACACAGATACGCAGTATTTT.

This clonotype was counted many times. The chain is built from TRBV20-1 and TRBJ2-2, with 10 bases fitting TRBD2. With 2 bases clipped from V and 2 bases from J, the junction kept 5 bases outside the gene matches. Germline V gene data show CDR1 as DFQATT and CDR2 as SNEGSKA (reference sequence). There are 16 residues in the CDR3. CDR3 in DNA: TGCAGTGCTAGAACCGGACTAGCGGTAAACACCGGGGAGCTGTTTTTT. This translates into CSARTGLAVNTGELFF.

The chain combines TRBV20-1 with TRBJ2-7; D uncertain. V shed 6 bases and J shed 8 bases, with 17 bases lying between them. CDR1 and CDR2 (germline): DFQATT, SNEGSKA (reference sequence). The CDR3 has 12 amino acids. This chain's CDR3 is CSATRYPEQQYF. The CDR3 bases are TGCAGTGCCACGCGCTACCCCGAACAGCAGTACTTC.

Comment on this clonotype: Here the CDR3 omits its conserved ending phenylalanine or tryptophan, so a read error is the likely source. The DNA is omitted, as the CDR3 cannot be located on it reliably, and the CDR3 follows TCRdb's listing. V is TRBV15 and J is TRBJ2-7; the table's TRBD2 call for D was not verified on the DNA. Germline-derived CDR1 and CDR2 are LNHNV and YYDKDF (reference sequence). The CDR3 contains 15 residues when both ends are counted. CDR3 sequence: CATSIKTRTNYEQSG.

The chain recombines TRBV7-9 with TRBJ1-2, with D possibly being TRBD1 (5 bases). This CDR3 is 14 amino acids long. V lost 5 bases and J 13 bases, leaving 23 bases between the germline ends. The V gene's germline CDR1 is SEHNR and CDR2 FQNEAQ (reference sequence). The CDR3 region is CASSTHGTNPSCTF. CDR3 nucleotides: TGTGCCAGCAGCACGCACGGGACCAACCCTAGCTGCACCTTC.

The CDR3 loop is CASSIGDRVNTEAFF. DNA of the CDR3: TGTGCCAGTAGTATTGGGGACAGGGTGAACACTGAAGCTTTCTTT. The chain combines TRBV19 with TRBJ1-1, with 9 nucleotides matching TRBD1. V lost 3 bases, J lost 0 bases, and 2 bases stayed unmatched. The V gene's germline CDR1 is LNHDA and CDR2 SQIVND (reference sequence). The CDR3 is 15 residues long.

This sequence joins TRBV12-3 or TRBV12-4 and TRBJ2-7; 9 bases are a match to TRBD2. Germline trimming cut 4 bases from V and 7 bases from J; bases unmatched to any gene: 20. There are 18 residues in the CDR3. The CDR3 region has the DNA TGTGCCAGCAGTTATAGGCTAGCGGGGACCGCTGGGTATTATGAGCAGTACTTC. This gives the protein CASSYRLAGTAGYYEQYF.

Regarding this clonotype: The DNA is omitted, as the CDR3 cannot be located on it reliably, and the CDR3 follows TCRdb's listing. The V and J genes are TRBV7-9 and TRBJ2-7. Looked up from germline, CDR1 is SEHNR and CDR2 is FQNEAQ (reference sequence). The CDR3 comprises 14 residues, both ends counted. The CDR3 sequence: CASTGTQGGEQYFF.

The genes are TRBV12-3 or TRBV12-4 and TRBJ2-3, with a weak D call TRBD1 (6 bases). This CDR3 has 14 amino acids. V was trimmed by 5 bases and J by 2 bases, leaving 11 bases between them. The CDR3 loop is CASSQDRNTDTQYF. CDR3 in DNA: TGTGCCAGCAGTCAAGACAGGAACACAGATACGCAGTATTTT.

Note on this clonotype: At one end the junction does not follow the germline gene, possibly because of a read error. V usage is TRBV9 and J usage is TRBJ2-7, with TRBD2 as a possible D gene (5 bases). Germline V gene sequence: CDR1 SGDLS, CDR2 YYNGEE. This CDR3 has 14 residues. CDR3 sequence reads: CASRSGLGPYEQYF. The DNA of the CDR3 is TGCGCCAGCAGATCGGGGTTAGGGCCCTACGAGCAGTACTTC.

The chain uses TRBV7-2 and TRBJ2-6; no reliable D call. Trimming pared 0 bases from V and 1 base from J, leaving 4 bases between. CDR3 length equals 15 residues. In germline, CDR1 is SGHTA, CDR2 FQGNSA. CDR3 protein: CASSLAQSGANVLTF. The CDR3, as DNA: TGTGCCAGCAGCTTAGCGCAGTCTGGGGCCAACGTCCTGACTTTC.

CDR3 sequence reads: CASGRDGNSPLHF. The CDR3 region has the DNA TGTGCCAGCGGCCGGGACGGTAATTCACCCCTCCACTTT. V is TRBV2 and J is TRBJ1-6, with D perhaps matching TRBD1 (5 bases). V dropped 8 bases and J dropped 6 bases, with 11 bases sitting between them. CDR1 and CDR2 (germline): SNHLY, FYNNEI. This CDR3 has 13 residues.

The chain employs TRBV2 and TRBJ2-7; 7 bases line up with TRBD1. The J segment lost 3 bases and the V segment lost 10 bases, leaving 3 bases of the junction unmatched. Germline values: CDR1 SNHLY, CDR2 FYNNEI. The CDR3 is 11 amino acids. CDR3 sequence (DNA): TGTGCCATACGGGACAGCTACGAGCAGTACTTC. The encoded protein is CAIRDSYEQYF.

The J gene is TRBJ2-7, the V gene TRBV29-1; D might be TRBD1 or TRBD2, each matching 6 bases. The CDR3 runs 13 residues. The ends were cut back, 4 bases at V and 7 bases at J, with 17 bases in the middle. Germline V gene lookup returns CDR1 SQVTM and CDR2 ANQGSEA. Here the CDR3 DNA reads TGCAGCGTTGCGGGGGCGGCAGACAATGAGCAGTACTTC. It codes for CSVAGAADNEQYF.

Here the CDR3 DNA reads TGTGCCAGCAGCACGCAGGGGGCGAACACTGAAGCTTTCCAGTACTTC. Protein sequence: CASSTQGANTEAFQYF. The chain recombines TRBV7-2 with TRBJ2-5; 8 positions agree with TRBD1. The CDR3 length is 16 residues. Germline V lookup: CDR1 SGHTA, CDR2 FQGNSA. Unmatched junction bases numbered 18, after V lost 5 bases and J lost 10 bases. Combining the CDR3 with reference TRBV7-2 and TRBJ2-5 gives the whole variable domain GAGVSQSPSNKVTEKGKDVELRCDPISGHTALYWYRQSLGQGLEFLIYFQGNSAPDKSGLPSDRFSAERTGGSVSTLTIQRTQQEDSAVYLCASSTQGANTEAFQYFGPGTRLLVL.

The chain links TRBV30 to TRBJ2-3; possible D gene TRBD1, 5 bases. V was cut by 2 bases and J by 6 bases, with 15 bases left in between. Germline assignment: CDR1 GTSNPN and CDR2 SVGIG (reference sequence). CDR3 length: 14 amino acids. Written as DNA, the CDR3 is TGTGCCTGGAGTCCCGGACATCAAAGGGATACGCAGTATTTT. It encodes CAWSPGHQRDTQYF.

The chain uses TRBV11-2 and TRBJ1-2; D is unclear. The V and J ends lost 5 bases and 2 bases respectively, with 15 bases between them. The CDR3 has 15 residues. Looked up from germline, CDR1 is SGHAT and CDR2 is FQNNGV. The DNA for the CDR3 is TGTGCCAGCAGCGCCATGCCCCACAGCAACTATGGCTACACCTTC. Translating it yields CASSAMPHSNYGYTF. Full variable domain (outside the CDR3, taken from reference TRBV11-2 and TRBJ1-2): EAGVAQSPRYKIIEKRQSVAFWCNPISGHATLYWYQQILGQGPKLLIQFQNNGVVDDSQLPKDRFSAERLKGVDSTLKIQPAKLEDSAVYLCASSAMPHSNYGYTFGSGTRLTVV.

The gene calls are TRBV9 and TRBJ1-6; no reliable D call. V lost 6 bases to trimming and J lost 6 bases, with 16 bases between them. The CDR3 loop spans 15 amino acids. Germline loops: CDR1 SGDLS, CDR2 YYNGEE. CDR3 in DNA: TGTGCCAGCAAGTTCTTACTGCAGGTTAATTCACCCCTCCACTTT. Translated: CASKFLLQVNSPLHF. Complete variable domain (other parts from reference TRBV9 and TRBJ1-6): DSGVTQTPKHLITATGQRVTLRCSPRSGDLSVYWYQQSLDQGLQFLIQYYNGEERAKGNILERFSAQQFPDLHSELNLSSLELGDSALYFCASKFLLQVNSPLHFGNGTRLTVT.